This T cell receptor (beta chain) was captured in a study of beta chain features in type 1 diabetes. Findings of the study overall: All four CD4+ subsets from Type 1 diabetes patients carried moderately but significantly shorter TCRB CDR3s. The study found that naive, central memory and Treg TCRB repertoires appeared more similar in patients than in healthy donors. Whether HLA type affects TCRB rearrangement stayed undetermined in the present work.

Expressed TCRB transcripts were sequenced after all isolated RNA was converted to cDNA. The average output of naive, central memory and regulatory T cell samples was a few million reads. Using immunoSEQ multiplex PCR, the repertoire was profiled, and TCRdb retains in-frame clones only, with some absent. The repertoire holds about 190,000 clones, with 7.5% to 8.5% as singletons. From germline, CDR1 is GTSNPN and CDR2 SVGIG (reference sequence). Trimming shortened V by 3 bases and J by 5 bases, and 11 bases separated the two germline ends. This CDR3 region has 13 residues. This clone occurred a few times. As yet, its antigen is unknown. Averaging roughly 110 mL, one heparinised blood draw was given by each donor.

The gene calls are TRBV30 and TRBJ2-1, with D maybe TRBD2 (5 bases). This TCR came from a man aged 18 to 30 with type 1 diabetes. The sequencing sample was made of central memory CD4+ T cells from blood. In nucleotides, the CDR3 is TGTGCCTGGAGCCGAGCGGCTAACAATGAGCAGTTCTTC. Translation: CAWSRAANNEQFF. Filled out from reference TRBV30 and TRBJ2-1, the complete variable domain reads SQTIHQWPATLVQPVGSPLSLECTVEGTSNPNLYWYRQAAGRGLQLLFYSVGIGQISSEVPQNLSASRPQDRQFILSSKKLLLSDSGFYLCAWSRAANNEQFFGPGTRLTVL.